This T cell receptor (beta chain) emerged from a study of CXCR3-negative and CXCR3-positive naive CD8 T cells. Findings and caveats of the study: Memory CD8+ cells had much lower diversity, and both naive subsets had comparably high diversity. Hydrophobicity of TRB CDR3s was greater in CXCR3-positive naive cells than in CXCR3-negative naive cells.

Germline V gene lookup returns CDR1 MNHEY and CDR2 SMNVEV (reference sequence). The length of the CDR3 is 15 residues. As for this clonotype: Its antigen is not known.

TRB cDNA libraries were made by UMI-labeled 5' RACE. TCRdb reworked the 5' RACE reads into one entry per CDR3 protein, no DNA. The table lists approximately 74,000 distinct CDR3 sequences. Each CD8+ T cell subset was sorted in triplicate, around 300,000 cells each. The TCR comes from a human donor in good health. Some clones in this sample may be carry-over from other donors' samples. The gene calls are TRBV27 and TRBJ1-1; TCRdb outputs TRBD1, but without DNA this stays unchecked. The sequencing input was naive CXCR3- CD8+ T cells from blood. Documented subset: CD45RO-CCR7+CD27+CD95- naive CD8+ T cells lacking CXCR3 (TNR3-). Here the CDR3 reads CASSLSPRGPTEAFF.